The next 12 T cell receptor beta chains were all read from a single sample in a study of siplizumab effects on memory and regulatory T cells. Libraries were prepared by immunoSEQ multiplex PCR; TCRdb keeps only in-frame clonotypes and omits some of them. The sample includes 50,000 to 55,000 clones, 95% to 97% of them seen just once. Material: naive CD4+ T cells sorted from blood. The receptor source for this set is a human donor in good health.

This clone has a single count. This chain uses TRBV5-6 with TRBJ1-1; D is uncertain. The ends were cut back, 4 bases at V and 1 base at J, with 11 bases in the middle. Germline lookup yields CDR1 SGHDT and CDR2 YYEEEE. The CDR3 length is 14 residues. The CDR3 DNA is TGTGCCAGCAGCCTGGTTTACAAGAACACTGAAGCTTTCTTT. Protein product: CASSLVYKNTEAFF.

The chain is built from TRBV12-5 and TRBJ2-2; D gene ambiguous. This CDR3 has 15 amino acids. CDR1 and CDR2 from the germline V gene are LGHNT and FRNRAP. Trimming stripped 3 bases from V and 3 bases from J, with 11 bases between. This CDR3 is CASGFGPWDTGELFF. As DNA, the CDR3 is TGTGCTAGTGGTTTCGGTCCTTGGGACACCGGGGAGCTGTTTTTT.

The chain is built from TRBV29-1 and TRBJ2-6; D is unclear. Germline values: CDR1 SQVTM, CDR2 ANQGSEA. The V end was cut by 3 bases, the J end by 1 base, with 4 bases between. The CDR3 consists of 13 residues. CDR3 sequence (DNA): TGCAGCGTTGAGGGGTCTGGGGCCAACGTCCTGACTTTC. Encoded protein: CSVEGSGANVLTF. Drawing the rest from reference TRBV29-1 and TRBJ2-6, the complete variable domain is SAVISQKPSRDICQRGTSLTIQCQVDSQVTMMFWYRQQPGQSLTLIATANQGSEATYESGFVIDKFPISRPNLTFSTLTVSNMSPEDSSIYLCSVEGSGANVLTFGAGSRLTVL.

The chain joins TRBV19 to TRBJ2-2; tentatively, D is TRBD2 (5 bases). The CDR3 has 16 residues. Germline loops: CDR1 LNHDA, CDR2 SQIVND (reference sequence). Trimming pared 10 bases from V and 1 base from J, leaving 19 bases between. CDR3 amino acids: CATPTESGVNTGELFF. In DNA, the CDR3 is TGTGCCACCCCTACTGAGTCCGGGGTGAACACCGGGGAGCTGTTTTTT.

This clone appeared once. The rearrangement joins TRBV5-6 to TRBJ1-1, with TRBD1 identical over 7 bases. Germline lookup yields CDR1 SGHDT and CDR2 YYEEEE. The CDR3 sequence is 13 residues long. The trim removed 5 bases at V and 9 bases at J, leaving 10 bases unmatched. The CDR3 bases are TGTGCCAGCAGGATGACAGGGAGGCCTCAAGCTTTCTTT. This encodes CASRMTGRPQAFF.

This clone has only one observation. The CDR3 protein is CASREFGLSGANVLTF. CDR3 DNA: TGTGCCAGCAGAGAATTCGGCCTCTCTGGGGCCAACGTCCTGACTTTC. The chain has TRBV6-1 and TRBJ2-6; D gene unclear. The V end was cut by 6 bases, the J end by 0 bases, with 12 bases between. The CDR3 spans 16 residues. Germline V lookup: CDR1 MNHNS, CDR2 SASEGT.

The rearrangement links TRBV7-6 to TRBJ2-7; 9 bases map to TRBD2. CDR3 size: 13 residues. The J segment lost 3 bases and the V segment lost 5 bases, leaving 2 bases of the junction unmatched. The germline V gene encodes CDR1 SGHVS and CDR2 FNYEAQ. Here the CDR3 reads CASSQTSGYEQYF. CDR3 sequence (DNA): TGTGCCAGCAGCCAGACTAGCGGCTACGAGCAGTACTTC.

The genes are TRBV19 and TRBJ1-1; D call uncertain. Germline CDR1 LNHDA, CDR2 SQIVND (reference sequence). Trimming removed 4 bases at V and 0 bases at J, with 12 bases between. This CDR3 contains 15 residues. CDR3 residues: CASSTLWAMNTEAFF. The CDR3 region has the DNA TGTGCCAGTAGTACCCTGTGGGCCATGAACACTGAAGCTTTCTTT.

This sequence joins TRBV5-8 and TRBJ1-5, with D possibly matching TRBD1 (5 bases). V gave up 4 bases and J gave up 7 bases, with 18 bases separating them. Germline lookup yields CDR1 SGHTS and CDR2 YDEGEE. This CDR3 spans 15 amino acids. CDR3 sequence: CASSRTGGGGQPQHF. The CDR3 DNA reads TGTGCCAGCAGCCGTACGGGGGGAGGAGGCCAGCCCCAGCATTTT.

In this sample, this clone turned up once. The chain employs TRBV7-3 and TRBJ2-1; 9 nucleotides match TRBD2. CDR3 length: 15 amino acids. J gave up 8 bases and V 5 bases, and 10 bases lay outside the gene matches. Germline CDR1 reads SGHTA; CDR2 reads FQGTGA. The DNA of the CDR3 is TGTGCCAGCAGCCGGACTAGCGTGGAGACCCATGAGCAGTTCTTC. It codes for CASSRTSVETHEQFF.

The chain joins TRBV15 to TRBJ1-2; 9 bases are shared with TRBD1. In germline, CDR1 is LNHNV, CDR2 YYDKDF (reference sequence). The CDR3 has 15 amino acids. The V gene end was trimmed by 5 bases and the J gene end by 5 bases; junction bases not matched to a gene: 9. The CDR3 DNA is TGTGCCACCAGCTCCCGTTCCGGGACAGGGTATGGCTACACCTTC. Translated: CATSSRSGTGYGYTF.

This chain connects TRBV28 to TRBJ2-5; TRBD2 agrees at 13 bases. V dropped 6 bases and J dropped 3; count of bases not matched to a gene: 7. The CDR3 length is 16 residues. In germline, CDR1 is MDHEN, CDR2 SYDVKM. The CDR3 sequence: CASRGTSGKMEETQYF. Written as DNA, the CDR3 is TGTGCCAGCAGGGGGACTAGCGGGAAAATGGAAGAGACCCAGTACTTC. The full variable domain, in which reference TRBV28 and TRBJ2-5 provide the parts outside the CDR3, is DVKVTQSSRYLVKRTGEKVFLECVQDMDHENMFWYRQDPGLGLRLIYFSYDVKMKEKGDIPEGYSVSREKKERFSLILESASTNQTSMYLCASRGTSGKMEETQYFGPGTRLLVL.